The clone carrying this T cell receptor beta chain showed up just a few times. Its cognate antigen is unknown. The germline V gene has CDR1 MNHEY and CDR2 SVGEGT. V shed 6 bases, J shed 2 bases, and the junction held 6 bases outside the gene matches. This CDR3 is built from 14 residues. This entry is derived from a study of T cell repertoires in cytomegalovirus infection. Study summary: CMV epitopes that were recently identified and HLA-C-restricted were used alongside well-studied HLA-B-restricted ones. Indications of both CMV infection and matching HLA type were provided by public TCR beta signatures.

Each CDR3 protein is one row after TCRdb ran MiXCR on the reads. The sample gives 600,000 to 700,000 distinct CDR3 sequences, around 31% of which show up once; roughly 20% is in the top ten. Study findings and constraints: CMV-specific HLA-C-restricted TCR beta clonotypes dominated the ex vivo response. Accumulated public TCR beta family frequency recognized individuals carrying CMV together with the relevant HLA.

The rearrangement uses TRBV6-2 or TRBV6-3 and TRBJ2-7; 8 nucleotides line up with TRBD1. The starting material was cultured PBMCs, obtained from culture after CMV antigen stimulation. This TCR was sampled from a human donor in good health (CMV status not recorded). Some clones in this sample may be carry-over from other donors' samples. In DNA form, the CDR3 reads TGTGCCAGCAGGAGAGGACAGGGAACCTACGAGCAGTACTTC. It codes for CASRRGQGTYEQYF.